These T cell receptor beta chains were read from a single sample in a study of blood T cell repertoires in COVID-19. Here immunoSEQ multiplex PCR was the method, and the copy in TCRdb shows in-frame clones only, minus some. Here the sample spans hundreds of thousands of clones, 70% to 90% being singletons. The sample comprised PBMCs or T cells enriched from blood (not recorded which). These receptors all come from a woman aged 18-29 years with acute COVID-19. The conserved cysteine and the conserved F or W are not part of the CDR3 here. A D gene is named only where the DNA matches it firmly.

D gene	V gene	CDR3 protein
TRBD1	TRBV3-1/TRBV3-2	ASSQVPSTGRGPDTQY
TRBD1	TRBV27	ASSFSGTDIAKNIQY
.	TRBV7-2	ASSFSGESNEKLF
TRBD1	TRBV5-1	ASSPGGLNTEAF
.	TRBV20-1	SASKGQAEWAQH
.	TRBV6-5	ASITQTGWVTEAF
.	TRBV21-1	ASSRGTGGGLWAAF
TRBD1	TRBV27	ASQLTGTSYNEQF
.	TRBV9	ASSGQSYEQY
.	TRBV6-9	ASSYPEQY
TRBD2	TRBV4-1	ASSQESSGGAYEQY
TRBD1	TRBV28	ASSRRQGLGNSPLH
.	TRBV12-5	ASGLATGAEAF
.	TRBV3-1/TRBV3-2	ASSQQNTGELF
.	TRBV5-5	ASSTGRGSGNTIY
.	TRBV27	ASSLLSGGETYGYT
TRBD1	TRBV19	ASKVGTGGDQPQH
TRBD1	TRBV2	ASIARGREQY
TRBD1	TRBV6-2/TRBV6-3	ASSSRTGRPTLPYEQY
TRBD1	TRBV9	ASSVGTGNEKLF